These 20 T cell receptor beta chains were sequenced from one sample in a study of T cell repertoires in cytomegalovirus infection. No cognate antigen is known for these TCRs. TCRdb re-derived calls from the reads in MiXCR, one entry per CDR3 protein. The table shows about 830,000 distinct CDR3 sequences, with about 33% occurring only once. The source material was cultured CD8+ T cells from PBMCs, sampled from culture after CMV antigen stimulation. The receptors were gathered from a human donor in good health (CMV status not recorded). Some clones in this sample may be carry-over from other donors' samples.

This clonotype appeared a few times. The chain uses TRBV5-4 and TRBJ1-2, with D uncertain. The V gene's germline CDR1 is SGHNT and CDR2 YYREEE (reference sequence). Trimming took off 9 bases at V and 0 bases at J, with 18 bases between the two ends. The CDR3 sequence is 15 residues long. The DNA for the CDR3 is TGTGCCACAGCTTGGGTAGACGAAACTAACTATGGCTACACCTTC. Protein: CATAWVDETNYGYTF.

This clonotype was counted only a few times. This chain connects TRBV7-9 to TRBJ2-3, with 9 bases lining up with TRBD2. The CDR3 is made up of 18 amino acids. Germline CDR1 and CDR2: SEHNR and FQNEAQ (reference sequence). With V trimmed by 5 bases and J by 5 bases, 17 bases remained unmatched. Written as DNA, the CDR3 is TGTGCCAGCAGCCCCGTTGAGGGTGAGCGGGGGGCCCTAGATACGCAGTATTTT. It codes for CASSPVEGERGALDTQYF.

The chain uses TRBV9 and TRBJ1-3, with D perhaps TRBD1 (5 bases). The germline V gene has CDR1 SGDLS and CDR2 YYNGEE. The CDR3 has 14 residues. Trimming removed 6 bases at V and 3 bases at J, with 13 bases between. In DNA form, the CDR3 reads TGTGCCAGCACCTCGTCCGGGGGTGGAAACACCATATATTTT. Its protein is CASTSSGGGNTIYF.

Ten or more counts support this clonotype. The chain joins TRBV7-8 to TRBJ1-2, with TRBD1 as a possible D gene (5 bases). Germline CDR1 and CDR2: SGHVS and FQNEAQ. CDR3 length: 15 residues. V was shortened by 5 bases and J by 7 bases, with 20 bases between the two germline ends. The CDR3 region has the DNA TGTGCCAGCAGCCCCGCGAAGGGGAGGTGGGTTGGCTACACCTTC. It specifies CASSPAKGRWVGYTF.

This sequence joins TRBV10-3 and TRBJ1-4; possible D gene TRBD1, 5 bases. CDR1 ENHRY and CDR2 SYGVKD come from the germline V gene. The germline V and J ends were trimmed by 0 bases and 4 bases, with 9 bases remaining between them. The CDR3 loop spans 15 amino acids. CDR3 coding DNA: TGTGCCATCAGTGAGTCATCAGGGATTAATGAAAAACTGTTTTTT. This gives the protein CAISESSGINEKLFF.

The CDR3 DNA sequence: TGTGCCAGCAGTTCGGTGGGGGAGACTAGCGGGGGCAGAGAGACCCAGTACTTC. It is translated as CASSSVGETSGGRETQYF. The rearrangement uses TRBV27 and TRBJ2-5, with 12 bases fitting TRBD2. The length of the CDR3 is 18 residues. Germline V gene lookup returns CDR1 MNHEY and CDR2 SMNVEV (reference sequence). Trimming at V came to 4 bases and at J to 4 bases, leaving 13 bases not matched to a gene.

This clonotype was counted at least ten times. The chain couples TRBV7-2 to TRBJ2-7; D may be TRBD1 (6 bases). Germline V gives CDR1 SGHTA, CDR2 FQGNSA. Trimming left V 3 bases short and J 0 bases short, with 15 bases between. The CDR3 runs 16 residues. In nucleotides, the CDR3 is TGTGCCAGCAGCTTGAACACAGGGCCCCTCTCCTACGAGCAGTACTTC. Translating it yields CASSLNTGPLSYEQYF.

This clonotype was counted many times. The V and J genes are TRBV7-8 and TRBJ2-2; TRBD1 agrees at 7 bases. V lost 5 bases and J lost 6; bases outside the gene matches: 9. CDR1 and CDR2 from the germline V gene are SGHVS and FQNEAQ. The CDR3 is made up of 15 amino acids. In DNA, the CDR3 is TGTGCCAGCAGCCCTAGGACAGGCGGGCCCGGGGAGCTGTTTTTT. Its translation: CASSPRTGGPGELFF.

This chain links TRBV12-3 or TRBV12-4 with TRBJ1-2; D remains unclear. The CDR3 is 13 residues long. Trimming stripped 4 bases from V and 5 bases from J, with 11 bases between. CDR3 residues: CASSSSLLYGYTF. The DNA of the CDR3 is TGTGCCAGCAGTTCAAGTCTATTATATGGCTACACCTTC.

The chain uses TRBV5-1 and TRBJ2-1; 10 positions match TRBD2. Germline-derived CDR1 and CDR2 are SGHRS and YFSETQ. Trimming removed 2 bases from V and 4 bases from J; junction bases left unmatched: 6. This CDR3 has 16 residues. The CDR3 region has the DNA TGCGCCAGCAGCTTTACTAGCGGGGAACCGTACAATGAGCAGTTCTTC. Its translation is CASSFTSGEPYNEQFF.

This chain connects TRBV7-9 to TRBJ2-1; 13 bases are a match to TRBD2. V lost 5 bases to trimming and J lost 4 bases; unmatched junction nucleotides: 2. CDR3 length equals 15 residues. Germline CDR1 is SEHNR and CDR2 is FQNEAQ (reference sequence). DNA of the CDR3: TGTGCCAGCAGCCGGGGACTAGCGGGATACAATGAGCAGTTCTTC. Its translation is CASSRGLAGYNEQFF.

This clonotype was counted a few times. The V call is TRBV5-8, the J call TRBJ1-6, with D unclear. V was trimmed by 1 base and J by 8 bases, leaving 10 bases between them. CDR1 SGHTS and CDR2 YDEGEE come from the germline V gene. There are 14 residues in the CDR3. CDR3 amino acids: CASSLWITDSPLHF. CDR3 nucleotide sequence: TGTGCCAGCAGCTTGTGGATCACAGATTCACCCCTCCACTTT.

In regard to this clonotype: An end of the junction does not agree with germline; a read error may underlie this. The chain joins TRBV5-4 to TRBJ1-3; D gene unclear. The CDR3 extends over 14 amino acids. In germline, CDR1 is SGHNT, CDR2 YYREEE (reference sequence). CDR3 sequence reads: CTSSLSEPGNTIYF. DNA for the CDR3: TGTACCAGCAGCTTATCAGAGCCTGGAAACACCATATATTTT.

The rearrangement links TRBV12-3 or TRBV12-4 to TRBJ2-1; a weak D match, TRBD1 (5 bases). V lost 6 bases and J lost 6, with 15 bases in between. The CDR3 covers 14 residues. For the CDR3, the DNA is TGTGCCAGCAGGCCCCGAACAGGCCTCAATGAGCAGTTCTTC. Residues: CASRPRTGLNEQFF.

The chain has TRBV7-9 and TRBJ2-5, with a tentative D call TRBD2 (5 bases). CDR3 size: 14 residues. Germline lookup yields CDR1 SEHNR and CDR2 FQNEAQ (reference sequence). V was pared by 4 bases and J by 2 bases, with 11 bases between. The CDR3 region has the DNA TGTGCCAGCAGCTCCGAGCGGACTCAAGAGACCCAGTACTTC. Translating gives CASSSERTQETQYF.

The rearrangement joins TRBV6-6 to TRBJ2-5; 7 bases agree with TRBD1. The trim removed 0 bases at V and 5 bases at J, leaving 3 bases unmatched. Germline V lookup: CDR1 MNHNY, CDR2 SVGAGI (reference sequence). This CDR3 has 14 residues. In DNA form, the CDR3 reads TGTGCCAGCAGTTACTCGGGACAGACGGAGACCCAGTACTTC. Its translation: CASSYSGQTETQYF.

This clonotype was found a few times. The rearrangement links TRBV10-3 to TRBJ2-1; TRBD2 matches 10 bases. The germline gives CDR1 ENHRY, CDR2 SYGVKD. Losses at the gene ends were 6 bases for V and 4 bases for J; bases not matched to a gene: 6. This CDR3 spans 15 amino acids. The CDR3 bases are TGTGCCATCAGCCCGGAACTAGCGGGATACAATGAGCAGTTCTTC. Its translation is CAISPELAGYNEQFF.

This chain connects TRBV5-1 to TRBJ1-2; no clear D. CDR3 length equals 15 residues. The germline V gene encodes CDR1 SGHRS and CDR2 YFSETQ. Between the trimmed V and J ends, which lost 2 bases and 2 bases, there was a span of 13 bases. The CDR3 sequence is CASSFLGSGNYGYTF. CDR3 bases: TGCGCCAGCAGCTTTCTAGGGTCGGGGAACTATGGCTACACCTTC.

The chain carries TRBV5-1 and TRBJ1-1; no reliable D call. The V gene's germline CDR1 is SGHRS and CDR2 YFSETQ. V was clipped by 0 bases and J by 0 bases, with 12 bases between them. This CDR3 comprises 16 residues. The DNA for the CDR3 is TGCGCCAGCAGCTTGGGTTTGTGGGCGCTGAACACTGAAGCTTTCTTT. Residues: CASSLGLWALNTEAFF.

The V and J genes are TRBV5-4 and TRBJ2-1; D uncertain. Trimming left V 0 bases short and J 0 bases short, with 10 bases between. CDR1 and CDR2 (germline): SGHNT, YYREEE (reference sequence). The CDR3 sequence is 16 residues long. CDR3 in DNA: TGTGCCAGCAGCTTGGTTTCTTGGGTCTCCTACAATGAGCAGTTCTTC. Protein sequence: CASSLVSWVSYNEQFF. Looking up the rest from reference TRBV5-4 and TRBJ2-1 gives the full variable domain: ETGVTQSPTHLIKTRGQQVTLRCSSQSGHNTVSWYQQALGQGPQFIFQYYREEENGRGNFPPRFSGLQFPNYSSELNVNALELDDSALYLCASSLVSWVSYNEQFFGPGTRLTVL.